Each of the 14 T cell receptor beta chains below was sequenced from the same sample in a study of blood T cell repertoires in COVID-19. The table came from immunoSEQ multiplex PCR; TCRdb's copy has only in-frame clones and leaves some out. Of 120,000 or so clones detected, 75% to 80% appear once; the ten largest clones hold more than 15%. The sequenced sample was peripheral blood. The receptors here all came from a woman aged 80 or older with active or convalescent COVID-19.

This chain joins TRBV30 and TRBJ2-2; D unclear. The V end lost 4 bases, the J end lost 5 bases, and 8 bases lay between the germline ends. CDR1 and CDR2 from the germline V gene are GTSNPN and SVGIG (reference sequence). CDR3 length equals 12 residues. The CDR3, as DNA: TGTGCCTGGACTAGGCGGACCGGGGAGCTGTTTTTT. Protein product: CAWTRRTGELFF.

The gene calls are TRBV5-4 and TRBJ1-4; 7 nucleotides align to TRBD1. In germline, CDR1 is SGHNT, CDR2 YYREEE (reference sequence). The CDR3 contains 14 residues. Trimming at V came to 3 bases and at J to 4 bases, leaving 3 bases not matched to a gene. For the CDR3, the DNA is TGTGCCAGCAGCTCCCGACAGGGTAATGAAAAACTGTTTTTT. Amino acids: CASSSRQGNEKLFF.

The V and J genes are TRBV7-2 and TRBJ1-1; tentatively, D is TRBD1 (5 bases). V was shortened by 6 bases and J by 10 bases, with 18 bases between the two germline ends. Germline V CDR1 and CDR2: SGHTA, FQGNSA. CDR3 length: 13 residues. In nucleotides, the CDR3 is TGTGCCAGCAGTAATGTCCTCAGGGTTTCAGCTTTCTTT. Residues: CASSNVLRVSAFF.

The V and J genes are TRBV7-2 and TRBJ2-2; D may be TRBD1 (5 bases). Germline V gene lookup returns CDR1 SGHTA and CDR2 FQGNSA. The CDR3 loop spans 14 amino acids. V lost 0 bases to trimming and J lost 8 bases, with 10 bases between them. The CDR3 DNA sequence: TGTGCCAGCAGCTTAGCACCAGGGCGGGGGGAGCTGTTTTTT. The encoded protein is CASSLAPGRGELFF.

This chain uses TRBV19 with TRBJ2-1; TRBD2 matches at 13 bases. This CDR3 has 15 amino acids. V shed 3 bases, J shed 9 bases, and the junction held 5 bases outside the gene matches. Germline loops: CDR1 LNHDA, CDR2 SQIVND (reference sequence). CDR3 DNA sequence: TGTGCCAGTAGTATTCGTGGACTAGCGGGAGTTGAGCAGTTCTTC. Its protein product is CASSIRGLAGVEQFF.

The chain joins TRBV5-1 to TRBJ2-7; 12 bases fit TRBD2. The germline CDR1 and CDR2 sequences are SGHRS and YFSETQ. V gave up 0 bases and J gave up 6 bases; unmatched junction bases: 4. CDR3 size: 15 residues. The CDR3 sequence: CASSLGLAGVSEQYF. For the CDR3, the DNA is TGCGCCAGCAGCTTGGGACTAGCGGGAGTCTCCGAGCAGTACTTC.

The chain has TRBV7-2 and TRBJ1-1, with 12 bases fitting TRBD1. This CDR3 is 16 amino acids long. V gave up 0 bases and J gave up 5 bases; unmatched junction bases: 4. Germline V gives CDR1 SGHTA, CDR2 FQGNSA. CDR3 sequence reads: CASSLAGTGGYTEAFF. CDR3 coding DNA: TGTGCCAGCAGCTTAGCCGGGACAGGGGGCTATACTGAAGCTTTCTTT.

The rearrangement uses TRBV18 and TRBJ1-2; TRBD1 matches 11 bases. With 5 bases clipped from V and 4 bases from J, the junction kept 6 bases outside the gene matches. CDR1 is KGHSH, CDR2 LQKENI, per germline. This CDR3 is 15 amino acids long. Here the CDR3 DNA reads TGTGCCAGCTCATCGCGGACAGGGGGCTCCTATGGCTACACCTTC. It specifies CASSSRTGGSYGYTF. The variable domain in full, completed from reference TRBV18 and TRBJ1-2, reads NAGVMQNPRHLVRRRGQEARLRCSPMKGHSHVYWYRQLPEEGLKFMVYLQKENIIDESGMPKERFSAEFPKEGPSILRIQQVVRGDSAAYFCASSSRTGGSYGYTFGSGTRLTVV.

The chain carries TRBV3-1 (or the pseudogene TRBV3-2) and TRBJ1-1; no definite D call. V dropped 2 bases and J dropped 4 bases, with 5 bases sitting between them. The CDR3 length is 12 residues. The germline gives CDR1 LGHDT, CDR2 YNNKEL (reference sequence). The CDR3 region is CASSQYSTEAFF. CDR3 nucleotide sequence: TGTGCCAGCAGCCAATACAGCACTGAAGCTTTCTTT.

The chain links TRBV28 to TRBJ1-2; D remains unclear. Per the germline V gene, CDR1 is MDHEN and CDR2 is SYDVKM. The CDR3 loop spans 14 amino acids. Trimming took 3 bases from V and 3 from J, leaving 11 bases between them. The CDR3 protein is CASSLSTAHYGYTF. Here the CDR3 DNA reads TGTGCCAGCAGTTTGTCCACAGCCCACTATGGCTACACCTTC.

This chain uses TRBV6-2 or TRBV6-3 with TRBJ2-3; 10 nucleotides match TRBD2. V lost 4 bases and J lost 1; bases outside the gene matches: 5. The length of the CDR3 is 16 residues. Germline CDR1 reads MNHEY; CDR2 reads SVGEGT. CDR3 loop: CASSSGLAGGTDTQYF. In DNA form, the CDR3 reads TGTGCCAGCAGTTCCGGGCTAGCGGGGGGCACAGATACGCAGTATTTT.

The gene calls are TRBV27 and TRBJ1-6; TRBD1 might be the D (5 bases). V was clipped by 3 bases and J by 6 bases, with 15 bases between them. CDR3 size: 16 residues. Germline V CDR1 and CDR2: MNHEY, SMNVEV (reference sequence). CDR3 sequence: CASSLWGTASNSPLHF. CDR3 in DNA: TGTGCCAGCAGTTTGTGGGGCACGGCTTCTAATTCACCCCTCCACTTT.

V gene TRBV5-1 combines with J gene TRBJ2-6; the D gene is possibly TRBD1 (6 bases). The ends were cut back, 4 bases at V and 2 bases at J, with 10 bases in the middle. Germline CDR1 reads SGHRS; CDR2 reads YFSETQ. The CDR3 is 15 residues long. CDR3 DNA: TGCGCCAGCAGCCCTCACAGGGCTGGGGCCAACGTCCTGACTTTC. It encodes CASSPHRAGANVLTF. Together with reference TRBV5-1 and TRBJ2-6, the CDR3 gives the full variable domain: KAGVTQTPRYLIKTRGQQVTLSCSPISGHRSVSWYQQTPGQGLQFLFEYFSETQRNKGNFPGRFSGRQFSNSRSEMNVSTLELGDSALYLCASSPHRAGANVLTFGAGSRLTVL.

The chain recombines TRBV5-6 with TRBJ2-7, with 9 positions matching TRBD1. The J segment lost 4 bases and the V segment lost 4 bases, leaving 9 bases of the junction unmatched. The germline gives CDR1 SGHDT, CDR2 YYEEEE. The length of the CDR3 is 15 residues. In DNA form, the CDR3 reads TGTGCCAGCAGCGACCGGGACAGGGCTTGGTACGAGCAGTACTTC. Amino acid sequence: CASSDRDRAWYEQYF.